The clone carrying this TCR beta chain was picked up many times. Its antigen remains unidentified. The entry originates in a study of spatial heterogeneity in lung cancer. TCRdb redid the calling of the 5' RACE reads with MiXCR, one entry per CDR3 protein. The table includes some 14,000 distinct CDR3 sequences, 4.5% to 6% detected once. Time point meaning: sample taken at primary tumor resection. In each case, whole RNA from tumor, nontumor lung or frozen PBMC was sequenced unsorted. CDR3 length: 18 amino acids. The germline V gene has CDR1 SGHDN and CDR2 FVKESK. Trimming shortened V by 4 bases and J by 2 bases, and 18 bases separated the two germline ends. Study-wide findings and caveats: For expanded intratumoral alpha and beta TCRs, counts tracked tumor mutation counts.

The sequencing used lung tumor tissue, collected at surgery. The sequence derives from a female donor with early-stage non-small cell lung cancer. V and J are TRBV14 and TRBJ2-6, with a possible D match to TRBD1 (7 bases). The CDR3 nucleotides read TGTGCCAGCAGCCGACAGGGAGGTAGTACCCCTGGGGCCAACGTCCTGACTTTC. Protein sequence: CASSRQGGSTPGANVLTF.